This TCR beta chain was found in a study of T cells in Graves' hyperthyroidism and ophthalmopathy. The overall study: Peripheral blood specimens were obtained at initial diagnosis, prior to any treatment.

Germline lookup yields CDR1 LNHNV and CDR2 YYDKDF (reference sequence). CDR3 length equals 13 residues. Trimming took off 3 bases at V and 6 bases at J, with 11 bases between the two ends. Cells are PBMCs isolated from about 10 ml of fresh blood. Researchers amplified the TCR beta CDR3 regions from RNA transcripts. Carried out on the TCR CDR3, a first-round RT-PCR used the HTBI primer set. MiXCR, run by TCRdb on the multiplex PCR reads, gives a single entry per CDR3 protein. This table holds hundreds of thousands of distinct CDR3 sequences, around a quarter found once. The TCR sequence derives from a woman in her twenties or thirties with Graves' ophthalmopathy. Sequenced: blood. The chain recombines TRBV15 with TRBJ2-5, with D possibly matching TRBD2 (7 bases). CDR3 in amino acids: CATSRGGAQTQYF. CDR3 DNA: TGTGCCACCAGCAGGGGGGGGGCTCAGACCCAGTACTTC.